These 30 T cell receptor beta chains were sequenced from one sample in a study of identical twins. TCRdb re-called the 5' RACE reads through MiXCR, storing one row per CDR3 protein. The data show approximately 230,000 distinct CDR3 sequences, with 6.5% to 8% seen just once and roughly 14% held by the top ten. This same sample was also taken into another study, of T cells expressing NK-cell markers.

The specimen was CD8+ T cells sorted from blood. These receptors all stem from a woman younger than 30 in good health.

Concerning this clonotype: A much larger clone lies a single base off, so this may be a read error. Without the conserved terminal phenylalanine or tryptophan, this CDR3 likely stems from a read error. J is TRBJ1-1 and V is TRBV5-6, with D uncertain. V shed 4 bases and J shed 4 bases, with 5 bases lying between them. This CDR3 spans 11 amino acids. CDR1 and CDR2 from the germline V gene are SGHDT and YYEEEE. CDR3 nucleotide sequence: TGTGCCAGCAGCCTACGCACTGAAGCTTTCCTT. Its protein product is CASSLRTEAFL.

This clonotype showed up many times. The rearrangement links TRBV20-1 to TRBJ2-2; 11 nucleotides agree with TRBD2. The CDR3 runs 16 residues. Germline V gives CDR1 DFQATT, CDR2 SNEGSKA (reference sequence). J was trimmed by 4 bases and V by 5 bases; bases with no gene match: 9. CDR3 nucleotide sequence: TGCAGTGCTTCCTCTAGCGGGGGGCCCTCCACCGGGGAGCTGTTTTTT. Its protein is CSASSSGGPSTGELFF.

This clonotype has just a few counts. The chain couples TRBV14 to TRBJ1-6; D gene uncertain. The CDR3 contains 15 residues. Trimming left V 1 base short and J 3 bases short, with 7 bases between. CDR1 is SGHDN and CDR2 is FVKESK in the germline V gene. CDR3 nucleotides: TGTGCCAGCAGCCAAGGCGGATTCTATAATTCACCCCTCCACTTT. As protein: CASSQGGFYNSPLHF. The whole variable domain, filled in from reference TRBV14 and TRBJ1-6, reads EAGVTQFPSHSVIEKGQTVTLRCDPISGHDNLYWYRRVMGKEIKFLLHFVKESKQDESGMPNNRFLAERTGGTYSTLKVQPAELEDSGVYFCASSQGGFYNSPLHFGNGTRLTVT.

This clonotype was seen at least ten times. CDR3 protein: CSVETGEQYF. The CDR3 bases are TGCAGCGTGGAGACAGGCGAGCAGTACTTC. The chain combines TRBV29-1 with TRBJ2-7, with D perhaps matching TRBD1 (6 bases). Trimming took off 6 bases at V and 6 bases at J, with 9 bases between the two ends. The CDR3 has 10 amino acids. Germline lookup yields CDR1 SQVTM and CDR2 ANQGSEA.

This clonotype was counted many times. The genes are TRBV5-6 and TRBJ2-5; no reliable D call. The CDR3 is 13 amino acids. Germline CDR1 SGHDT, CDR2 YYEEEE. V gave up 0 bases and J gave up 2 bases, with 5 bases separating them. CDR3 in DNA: TGTGCCAGCAGCTTGGTTCAGCAAGAGACCCAGTACTTC. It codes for CASSLVQQETQYF.

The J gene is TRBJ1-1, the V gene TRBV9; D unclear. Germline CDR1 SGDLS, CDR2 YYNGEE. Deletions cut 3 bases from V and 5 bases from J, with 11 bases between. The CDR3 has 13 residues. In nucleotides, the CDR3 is TGTGCCAGCAGCGCCCCGTTATCAACTGAAGCTTTCTTT. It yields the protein CASSAPLSTEAFF.

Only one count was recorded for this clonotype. The DNA for the CDR3 is TGTGCCAGCAGTGACGGACAGGGGGCGCGGAATGAGCAGTTCTTC. Its translation is CASSDGQGARNEQFF. This chain links TRBV7-2 with TRBJ2-1; 11 positions match TRBD1. Germline CDR1 is SGHTA and CDR2 is FQGNSA. Trimming took 6 bases from V and 7 from J; bases not matched to a gene: 8. The CDR3 extends over 15 amino acids.

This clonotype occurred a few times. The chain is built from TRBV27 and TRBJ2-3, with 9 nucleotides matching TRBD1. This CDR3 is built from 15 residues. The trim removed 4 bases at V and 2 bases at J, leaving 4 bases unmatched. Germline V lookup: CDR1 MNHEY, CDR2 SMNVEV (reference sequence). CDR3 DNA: TGTGCCAGCAGTTCCCGGGACAGGGTCACAGATACGCAGTATTTT. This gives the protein CASSSRDRVTDTQYF.

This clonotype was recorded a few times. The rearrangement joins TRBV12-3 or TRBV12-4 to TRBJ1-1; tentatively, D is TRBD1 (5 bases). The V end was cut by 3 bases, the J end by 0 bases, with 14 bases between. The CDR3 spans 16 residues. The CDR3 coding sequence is TGTGCCAGCAGTTTGTGGGCAGGGCCTATGAACACTGAAGCTTTCTTT. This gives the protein CASSLWAGPMNTEAFF.

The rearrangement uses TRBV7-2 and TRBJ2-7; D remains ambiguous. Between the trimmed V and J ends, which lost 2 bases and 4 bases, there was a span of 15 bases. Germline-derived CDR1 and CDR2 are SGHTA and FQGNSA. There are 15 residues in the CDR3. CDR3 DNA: TGTGCCAGCAGCTTATCGTCGGGCTCCTTATACGAGCAGTACTTC. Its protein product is CASSLSSGSLYEQYF.

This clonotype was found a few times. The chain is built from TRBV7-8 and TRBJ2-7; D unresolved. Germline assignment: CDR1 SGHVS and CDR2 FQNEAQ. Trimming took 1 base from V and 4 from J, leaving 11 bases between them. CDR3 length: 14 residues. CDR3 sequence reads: CASSLGINLYEQYF. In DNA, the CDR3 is TGTGCCAGCAGCTTAGGTATCAACTTGTACGAGCAGTACTTC.

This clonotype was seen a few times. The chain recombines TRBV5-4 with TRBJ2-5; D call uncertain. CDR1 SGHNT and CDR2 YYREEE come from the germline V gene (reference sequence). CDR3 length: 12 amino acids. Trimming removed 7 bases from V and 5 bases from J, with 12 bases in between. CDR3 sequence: CASAAYSETQYF. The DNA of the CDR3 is TGTGCCAGCGCGGCCTACAGTGAGACCCAGTACTTC.

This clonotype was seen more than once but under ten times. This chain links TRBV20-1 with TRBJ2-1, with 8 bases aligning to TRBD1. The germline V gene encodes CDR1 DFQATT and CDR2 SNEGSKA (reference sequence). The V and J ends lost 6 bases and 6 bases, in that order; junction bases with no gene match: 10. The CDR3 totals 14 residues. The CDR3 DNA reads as TGCAGTGCAACGGACAGGGCGAGCGGCAATGAGCAGTTCTTC. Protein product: CSATDRASGNEQFF.

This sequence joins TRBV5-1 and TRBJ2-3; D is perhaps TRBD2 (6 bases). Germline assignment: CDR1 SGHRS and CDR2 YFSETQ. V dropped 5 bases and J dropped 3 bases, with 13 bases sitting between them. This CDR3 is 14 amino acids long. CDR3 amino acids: CASRIGAGTDTQYF. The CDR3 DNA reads TGCGCCAGCAGGATAGGGGCGGGAACAGATACGCAGTATTTT.

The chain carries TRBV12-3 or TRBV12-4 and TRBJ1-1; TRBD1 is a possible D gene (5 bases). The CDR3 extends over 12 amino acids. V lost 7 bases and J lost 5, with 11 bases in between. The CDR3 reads CASTHGGTEAFF. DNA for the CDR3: TGTGCCAGCACTCATGGGGGGACTGAAGCTTTCTTT.

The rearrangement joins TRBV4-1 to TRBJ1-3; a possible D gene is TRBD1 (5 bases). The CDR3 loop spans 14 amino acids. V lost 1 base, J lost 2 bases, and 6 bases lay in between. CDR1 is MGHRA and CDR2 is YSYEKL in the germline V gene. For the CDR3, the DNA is TGCGCCAGCAGCCAAGGGGGACCTGGAAACACCATATATTTT. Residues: CASSQGGPGNTIYF.

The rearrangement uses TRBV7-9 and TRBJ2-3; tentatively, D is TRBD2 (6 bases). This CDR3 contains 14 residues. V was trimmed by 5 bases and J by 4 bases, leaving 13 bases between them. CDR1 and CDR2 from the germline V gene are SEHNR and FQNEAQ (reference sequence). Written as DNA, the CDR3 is TGTGCCAGCAGCCCCCCCTGGGGGGCAGATACGCAGTATTTT. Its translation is CASSPPWGADTQYF.

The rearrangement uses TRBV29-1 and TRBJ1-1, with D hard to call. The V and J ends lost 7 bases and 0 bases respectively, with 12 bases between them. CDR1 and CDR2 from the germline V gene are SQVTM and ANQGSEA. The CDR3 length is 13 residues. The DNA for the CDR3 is TGCAGCGGCCCACAGATTATGAACACTGAAGCTTTCTTT. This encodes CSGPQIMNTEAFF.

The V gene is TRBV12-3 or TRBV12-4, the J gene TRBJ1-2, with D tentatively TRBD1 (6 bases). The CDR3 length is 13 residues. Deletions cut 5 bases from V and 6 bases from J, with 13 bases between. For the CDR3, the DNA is TGTGCCAGCAGTCTTACGCCAGGGGATGGCTACACCTTC. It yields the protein CASSLTPGDGYTF.

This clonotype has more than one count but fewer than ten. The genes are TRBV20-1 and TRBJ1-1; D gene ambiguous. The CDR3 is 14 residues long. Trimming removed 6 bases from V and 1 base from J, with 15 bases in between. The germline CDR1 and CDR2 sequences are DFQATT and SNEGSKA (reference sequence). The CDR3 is CSAESAVTNTEAFF. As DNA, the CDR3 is TGCAGTGCCGAATCCGCGGTAACGAACACTGAAGCTTTCTTT.

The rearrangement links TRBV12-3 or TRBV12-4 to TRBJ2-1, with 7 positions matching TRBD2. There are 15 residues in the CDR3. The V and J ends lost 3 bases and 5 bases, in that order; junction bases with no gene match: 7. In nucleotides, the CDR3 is TGTGCCAGCAGTTTTTATCGGGGGACTAACAATGAGCAGTTCTTC. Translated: CASSFYRGTNNEQFF.

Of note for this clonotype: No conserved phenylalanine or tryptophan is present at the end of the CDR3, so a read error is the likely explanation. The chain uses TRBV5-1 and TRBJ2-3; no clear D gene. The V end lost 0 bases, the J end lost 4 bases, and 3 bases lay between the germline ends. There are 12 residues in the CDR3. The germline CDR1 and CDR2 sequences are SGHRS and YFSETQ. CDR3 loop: CASSLDSDTQYS. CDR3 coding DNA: TGCGCCAGCAGCTTGGACTCAGATACGCAGTATTCT.

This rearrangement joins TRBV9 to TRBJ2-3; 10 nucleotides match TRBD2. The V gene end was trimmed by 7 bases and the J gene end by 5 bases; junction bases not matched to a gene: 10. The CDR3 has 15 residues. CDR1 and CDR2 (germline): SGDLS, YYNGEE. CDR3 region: CASSTLAGVLDTQYF. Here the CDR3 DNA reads TGTGCCAGCTCTACCCTAGCGGGAGTCCTAGATACGCAGTATTTT. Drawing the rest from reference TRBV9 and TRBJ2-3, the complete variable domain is DSGVTQTPKHLITATGQRVTLRCSPRSGDLSVYWYQQSLDQGLQFLIQYYNGEERAKGNILERFSAQQFPDLHSELNLSSLELGDSALYFCASSTLAGVLDTQYFGPGTRLTVL.

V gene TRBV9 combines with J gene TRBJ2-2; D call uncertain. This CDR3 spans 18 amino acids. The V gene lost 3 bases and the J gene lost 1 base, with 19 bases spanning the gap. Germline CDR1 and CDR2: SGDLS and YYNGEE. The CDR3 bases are TGTGCCAGCAGCGCACCCCCGTGGGGTTATAAGAACACCGGGGAGCTGTTTTTT. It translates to CASSAPPWGYKNTGELFF.

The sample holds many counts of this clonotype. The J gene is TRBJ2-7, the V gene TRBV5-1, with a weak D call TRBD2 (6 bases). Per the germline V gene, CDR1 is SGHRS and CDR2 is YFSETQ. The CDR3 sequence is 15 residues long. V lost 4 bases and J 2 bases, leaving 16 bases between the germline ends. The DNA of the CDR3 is TGCGCCAGCAGCCAGGGACTCACTGACACCTACGAGCAGTACTTC. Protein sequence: CASSQGLTDTYEQYF.

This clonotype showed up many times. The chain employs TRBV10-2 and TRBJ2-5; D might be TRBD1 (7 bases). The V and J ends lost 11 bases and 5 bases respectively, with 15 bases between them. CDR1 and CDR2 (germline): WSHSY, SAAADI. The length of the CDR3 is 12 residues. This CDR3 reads CASRGDRETQYF. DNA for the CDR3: TGCGCCTCCAGGGGGGATAGGGAGACCCAGTACTTC.

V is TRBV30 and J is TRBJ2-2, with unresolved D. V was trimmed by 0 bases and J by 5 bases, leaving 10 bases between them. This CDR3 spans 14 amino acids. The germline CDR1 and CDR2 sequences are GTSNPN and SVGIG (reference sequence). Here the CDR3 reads CAWSVVFDTGELFF. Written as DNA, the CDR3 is TGTGCCTGGAGTGTAGTTTTCGATACCGGGGAGCTGTTTTTT.

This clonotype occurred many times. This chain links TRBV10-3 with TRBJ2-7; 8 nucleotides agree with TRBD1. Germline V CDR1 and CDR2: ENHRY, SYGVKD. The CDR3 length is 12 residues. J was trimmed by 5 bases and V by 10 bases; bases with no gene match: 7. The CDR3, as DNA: TGTGCCACAAGGACAGGGAGCCACGAGCAGTACTTC. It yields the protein CATRTGSHEQYF.

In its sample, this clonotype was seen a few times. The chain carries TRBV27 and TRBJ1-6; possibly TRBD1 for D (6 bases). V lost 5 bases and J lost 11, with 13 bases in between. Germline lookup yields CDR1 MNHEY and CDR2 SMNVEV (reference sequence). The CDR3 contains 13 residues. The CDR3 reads CASSPYRDPPLHF. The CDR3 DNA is TGTGCCAGCAGTCCCTACAGGGATCCACCCCTCCACTTT.

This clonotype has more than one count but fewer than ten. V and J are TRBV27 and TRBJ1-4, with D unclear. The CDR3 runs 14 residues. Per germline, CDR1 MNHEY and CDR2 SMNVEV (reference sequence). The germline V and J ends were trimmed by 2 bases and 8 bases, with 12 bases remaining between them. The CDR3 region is CASSLGPLGEKLFF. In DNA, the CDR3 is TGTGCCAGCAGTTTAGGACCCCTCGGAGAAAAACTGTTTTTT.